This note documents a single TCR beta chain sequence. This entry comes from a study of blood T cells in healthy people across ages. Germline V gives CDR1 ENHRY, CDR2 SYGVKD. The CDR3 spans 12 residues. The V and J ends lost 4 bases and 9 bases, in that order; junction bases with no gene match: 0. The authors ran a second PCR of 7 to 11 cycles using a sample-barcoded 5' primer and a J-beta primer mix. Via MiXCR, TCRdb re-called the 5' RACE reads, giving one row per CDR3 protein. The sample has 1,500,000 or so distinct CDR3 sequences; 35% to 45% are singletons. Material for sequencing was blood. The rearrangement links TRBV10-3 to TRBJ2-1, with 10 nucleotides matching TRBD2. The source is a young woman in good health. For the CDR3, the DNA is TGTGCCATCAGTGGGACTAGCGGTGAGCAGTTCTTC. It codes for CAISGTSGEQFF.